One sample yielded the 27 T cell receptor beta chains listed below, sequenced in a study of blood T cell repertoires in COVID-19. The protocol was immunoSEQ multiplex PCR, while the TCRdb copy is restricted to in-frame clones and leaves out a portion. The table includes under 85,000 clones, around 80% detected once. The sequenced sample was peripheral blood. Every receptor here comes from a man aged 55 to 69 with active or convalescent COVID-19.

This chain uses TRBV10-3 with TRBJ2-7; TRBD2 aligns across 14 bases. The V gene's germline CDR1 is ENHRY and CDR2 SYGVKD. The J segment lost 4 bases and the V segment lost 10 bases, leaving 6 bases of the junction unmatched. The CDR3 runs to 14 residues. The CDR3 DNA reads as TGTGCCACGACTAGCGGGGGGGCCGCTTACGAGCAGTACTTC. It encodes CATTSGGAAYEQYF.

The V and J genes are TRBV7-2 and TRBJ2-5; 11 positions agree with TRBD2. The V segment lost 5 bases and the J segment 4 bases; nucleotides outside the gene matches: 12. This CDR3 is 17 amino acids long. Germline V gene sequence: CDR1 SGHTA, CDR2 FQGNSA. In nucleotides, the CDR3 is TGTGCCAGCAGCAAAGGGGACCTTAGCGGGGGGGGAGAGACCCAGTACTTC. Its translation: CASSKGDLSGGGETQYF. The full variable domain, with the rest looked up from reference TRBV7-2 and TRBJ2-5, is GAGVSQSPSNKVTEKGKDVELRCDPISGHTALYWYRQSLGQGLEFLIYFQGNSAPDKSGLPSDRFSAERTGGSVSTLTIQRTQQEDSAVYLCASSKGDLSGGGETQYFGPGTRLLVL.

The CDR3 loop is CASSPRDIAYEQYF. The DNA of the CDR3 is TGTGCCAGCAGCCCACGGGACATAGCCTACGAGCAGTACTTC. J is TRBJ2-7 and V is TRBV11-1; D perhaps matches TRBD1 (6 bases). CDR1 is SGHAT, CDR2 FQDESV, per germline (reference sequence). The CDR3 covers 14 residues. V was clipped by 5 bases and J by 2 bases, with 13 bases between them.

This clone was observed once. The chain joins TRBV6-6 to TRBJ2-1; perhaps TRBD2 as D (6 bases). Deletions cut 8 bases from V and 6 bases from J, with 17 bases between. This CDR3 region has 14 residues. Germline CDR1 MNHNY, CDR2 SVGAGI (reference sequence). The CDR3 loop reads CASEPMGGVNEQFF. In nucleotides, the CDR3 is TGTGCCAGCGAACCCATGGGAGGTGTCAATGAGCAGTTCTTC.

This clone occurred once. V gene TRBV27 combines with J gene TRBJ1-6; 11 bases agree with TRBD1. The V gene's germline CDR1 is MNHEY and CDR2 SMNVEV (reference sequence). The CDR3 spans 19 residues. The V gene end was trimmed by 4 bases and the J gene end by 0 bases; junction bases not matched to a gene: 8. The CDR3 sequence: CASSSTGTGGFSYNSPLHF. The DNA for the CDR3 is TGTGCCAGCAGTTCTACCGGGACAGGGGGGTTCTCCTATAATTCACCCCTCCACTTT.

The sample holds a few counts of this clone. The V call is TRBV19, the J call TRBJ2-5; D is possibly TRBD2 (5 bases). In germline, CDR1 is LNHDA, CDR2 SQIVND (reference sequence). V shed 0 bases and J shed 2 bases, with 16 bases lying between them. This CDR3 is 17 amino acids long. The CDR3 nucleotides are TGTGCCAGTAGTATAGATTTAAGGGCTCGGGGACAAGAGACCCAGTACTTC. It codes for CASSIDLRARGQETQYF.

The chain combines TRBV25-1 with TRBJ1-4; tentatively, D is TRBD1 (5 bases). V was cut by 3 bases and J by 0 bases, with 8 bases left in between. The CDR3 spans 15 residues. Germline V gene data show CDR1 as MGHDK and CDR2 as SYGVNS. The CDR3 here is CASSDQGATNEKLFF. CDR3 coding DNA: TGTGCCAGCAGTGATCAAGGGGCAACTAATGAAAAACTGTTTTTT.

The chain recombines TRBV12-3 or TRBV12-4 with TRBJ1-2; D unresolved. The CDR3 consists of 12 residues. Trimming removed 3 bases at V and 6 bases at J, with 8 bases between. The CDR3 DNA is TGTGCCAGCAGTTTTCCGGGGAATGGCTACACCTTC. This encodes CASSFPGNGYTF.

CDR3 nucleotides: TGTGCCAGCAGCGATACGGGGGGGAGTCTCAGTAGAGAGCAGTTCTTC. Its protein is CASSDTGGSLSREQFF. The rearrangement joins TRBV21-1 to TRBJ2-1; the table gives TRBD2 as D, unverified against the DNA. TRBV21-1 is a pseudogene. The CDR3 loop spans 16 amino acids.

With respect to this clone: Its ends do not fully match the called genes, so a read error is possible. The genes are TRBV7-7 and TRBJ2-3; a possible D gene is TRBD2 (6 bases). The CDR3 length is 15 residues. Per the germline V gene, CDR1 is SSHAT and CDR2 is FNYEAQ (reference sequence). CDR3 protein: CASSLLDTGADTQYF. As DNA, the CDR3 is TGTGCTAGCAGCTTACTCGACACGGGGGCAGATACGCAGTATTTT.

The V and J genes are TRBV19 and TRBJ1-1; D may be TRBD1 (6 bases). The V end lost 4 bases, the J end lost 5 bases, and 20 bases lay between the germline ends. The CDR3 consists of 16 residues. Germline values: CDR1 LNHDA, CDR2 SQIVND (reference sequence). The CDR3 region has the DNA TGTGCCAGTAGTACCCTGAGGGGGGGTAGAGGGACTGAAGCTTTCTTT. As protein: CASSTLRGGRGTEAFF.

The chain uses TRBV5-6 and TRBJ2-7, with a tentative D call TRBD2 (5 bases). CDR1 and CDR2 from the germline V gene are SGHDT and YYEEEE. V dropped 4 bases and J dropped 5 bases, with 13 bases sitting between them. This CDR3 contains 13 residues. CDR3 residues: CASSAGRVNEQYF. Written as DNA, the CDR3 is TGTGCCAGCAGCGCCGGGCGGGTCAACGAGCAGTACTTC.

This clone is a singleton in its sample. CDR3 DNA: TGTGCCAGCAGTTACACGACAGGGGCGCGGGGTGAAAAACTGTTTTTT. This codes for CASSYTTGARGEKLFF. The J gene is TRBJ1-4, the V gene TRBV6-2 or TRBV6-3, with 8 bases lining up with TRBD1. The trim removed 2 bases at V and 7 bases at J, leaving 9 bases unmatched. CDR1 MNHEY and CDR2 SVGEGT come from the germline V gene. CDR3 length: 16 residues.

Here the CDR3 reads CASSVVPGNEQYF. The CDR3 DNA sequence: TGTGCCAGCAGCGTAGTTCCCGGTAACGAGCAGTACTTC. This sequence joins TRBV9 and TRBJ2-7; no definite D call. The CDR3 has 13 amino acids. The germline V gene encodes CDR1 SGDLS and CDR2 YYNGEE. The V end was cut by 0 bases, the J end by 5 bases, with 9 bases between.

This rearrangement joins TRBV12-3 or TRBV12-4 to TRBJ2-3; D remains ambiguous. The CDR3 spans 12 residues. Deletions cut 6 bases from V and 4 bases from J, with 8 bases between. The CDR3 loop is CASSPVPDTQYF. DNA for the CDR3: TGTGCCAGCAGCCCGGTTCCAGATACGCAGTATTTT.

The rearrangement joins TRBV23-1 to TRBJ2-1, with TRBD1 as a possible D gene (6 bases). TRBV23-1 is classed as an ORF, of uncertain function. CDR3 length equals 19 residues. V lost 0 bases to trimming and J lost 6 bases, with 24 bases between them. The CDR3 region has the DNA TGCGCCAGCAGTCAATCCACGGGATTGGGGGCTCATACGGGCAATGAGCAGTTCTTC. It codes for CASSQSTGLGAHTGNEQFF.

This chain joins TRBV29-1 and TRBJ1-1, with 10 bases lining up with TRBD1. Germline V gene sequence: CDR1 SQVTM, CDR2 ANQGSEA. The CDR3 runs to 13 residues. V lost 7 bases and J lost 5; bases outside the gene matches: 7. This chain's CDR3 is CSARTGGRTEAFF. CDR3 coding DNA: TGCAGCGCCCGGACAGGGGGAAGGACTGAAGCTTTCTTT.

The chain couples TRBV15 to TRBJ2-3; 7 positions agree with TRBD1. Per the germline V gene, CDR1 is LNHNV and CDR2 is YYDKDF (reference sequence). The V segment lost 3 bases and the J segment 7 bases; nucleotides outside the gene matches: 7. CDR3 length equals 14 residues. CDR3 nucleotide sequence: TGTGCCACCAGCAGCCGGGACAGCCTACATACGCAGTATTTT. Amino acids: CATSSRDSLHTQYF. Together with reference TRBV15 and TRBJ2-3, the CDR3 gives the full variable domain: DAMVIQNPRYQVTQFGKPVTLSCSQTLNHNVMYWYQQKSSQAPKLLFHYYDKDFNNEADTPDNFQSRRPNTSFCFLDIRSPGLGDTAMYLCATSSRDSLHTQYFGPGTRLTVL.

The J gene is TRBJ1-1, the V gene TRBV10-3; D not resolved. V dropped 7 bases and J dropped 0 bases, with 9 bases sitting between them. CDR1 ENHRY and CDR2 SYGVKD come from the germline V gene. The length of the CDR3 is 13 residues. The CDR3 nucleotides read TGTGCCATCACCCAGGTTTTGAACACTGAAGCTTTCTTT. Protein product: CAITQVLNTEAFF.

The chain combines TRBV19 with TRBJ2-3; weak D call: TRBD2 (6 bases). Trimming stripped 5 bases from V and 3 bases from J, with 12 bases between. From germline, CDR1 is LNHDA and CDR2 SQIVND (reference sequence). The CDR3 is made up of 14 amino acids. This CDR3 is CASSEMAGTDTQYF. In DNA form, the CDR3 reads TGTGCCAGTAGTGAGATGGCGGGAACAGATACGCAGTATTTT.

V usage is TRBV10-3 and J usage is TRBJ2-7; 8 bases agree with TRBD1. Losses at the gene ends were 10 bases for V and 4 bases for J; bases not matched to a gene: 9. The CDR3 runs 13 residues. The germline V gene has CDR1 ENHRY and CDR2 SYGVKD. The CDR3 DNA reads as TGTGCCACGGCGAACAGGGGGGATTACGAGCAGTACTTC. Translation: CATANRGDYEQYF.

The CDR3 bases are TGTGCCAGCAGCTTAAGTTTTTGGCAGAACACTGAAGCTTTCTTT. Residues: CASSLSFWQNTEAFF. V is TRBV7-9 and J is TRBJ1-1, with D unclear. Per germline, CDR1 SEHNR and CDR2 FQNEAQ (reference sequence). The CDR3 runs to 15 residues. Trimming cost V 2 bases and J 1 base, with 11 bases left between them.

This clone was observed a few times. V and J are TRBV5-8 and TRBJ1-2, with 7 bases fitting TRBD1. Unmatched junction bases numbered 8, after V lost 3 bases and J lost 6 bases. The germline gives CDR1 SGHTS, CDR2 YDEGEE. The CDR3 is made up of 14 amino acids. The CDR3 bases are TGTGCCAGCAGCTCGACCGACAGGGCCCATGGCTACACCTTC. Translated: CASSSTDRAHGYTF. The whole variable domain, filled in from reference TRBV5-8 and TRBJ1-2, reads EAGVTQSPTHLIKTRGQQATLRCSPISGHTSVYWYQQALGLGLQFLLWYDEGEERNRGNFPPRFSGRQFPNYSSELNVNALELEDSALYLCASSSTDRAHGYTFGSGTRLTVV.

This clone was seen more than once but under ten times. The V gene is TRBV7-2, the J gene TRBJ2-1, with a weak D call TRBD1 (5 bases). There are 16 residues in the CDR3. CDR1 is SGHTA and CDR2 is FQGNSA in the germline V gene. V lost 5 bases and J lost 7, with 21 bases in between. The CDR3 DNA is TGTGCCAGCAGCCAGGGCCGGGCCCCAGGAGTGAATGAGCAGTTCTTC. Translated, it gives CASSQGRAPGVNEQFF.

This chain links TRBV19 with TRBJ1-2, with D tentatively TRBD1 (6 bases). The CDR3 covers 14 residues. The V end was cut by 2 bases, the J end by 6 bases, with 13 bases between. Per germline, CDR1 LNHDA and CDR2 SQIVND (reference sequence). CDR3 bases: TGTGCCAGTAGTATAAGCAGGGGAAGGGATGGCTACACCTTC. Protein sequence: CASSISRGRDGYTF.

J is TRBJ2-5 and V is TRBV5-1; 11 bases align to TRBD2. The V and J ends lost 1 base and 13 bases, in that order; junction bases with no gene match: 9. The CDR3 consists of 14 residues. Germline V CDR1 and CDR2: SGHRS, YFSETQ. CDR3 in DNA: TGCGCCAGCAGCTTGTTTACTAGCGGGAGCAATCCGTACTTC. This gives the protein CASSLFTSGSNPYF.

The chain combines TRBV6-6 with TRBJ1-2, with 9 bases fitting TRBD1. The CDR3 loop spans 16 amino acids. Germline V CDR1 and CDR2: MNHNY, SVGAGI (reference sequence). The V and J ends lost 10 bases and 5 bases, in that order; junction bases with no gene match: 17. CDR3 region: CAIRSGQGLVGYGYTF. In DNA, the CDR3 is TGTGCCATCCGCTCGGGACAGGGACTCGTTGGGTATGGCTACACCTTC.